Below are 32 T cell receptor beta chains sequenced from a single sample in a study of vaccination and CD4 T cells after COVID-19. Cultured CD4+ T-cell DNA underwent Oncomine TCR Beta short-read sequencing. TCRdb itself ran the PCR reads through MiXCR, one entry per CDR3 protein. Of 10,000 or so distinct CDR3 sequences detected, about 51% appear once; the ten largest clones hold 30% to 45%. The antigens these receptors bind are not known. Noted treatment: approximately 9-day PBMC culture with coronavirus spike peptide pools or control peptides (ViraFEST assay). Sequenced: CD4+ T cells from blood, cultured in vitro. All receptors come from a human donor who had recovered from COVID-19.

A remark on this clonotype: At one boundary the junction diverges from the germline segment, which might be a read error. This chain connects TRBV7-7 to TRBJ2-2; D gene ambiguous. CDR1 SSHAT and CDR2 FNYEAQ come from the germline V gene (reference sequence). This CDR3 is built from 16 residues. CDR3: CASSLSRQRNTGELFF. The DNA of the CDR3 is TGTGCTAGCAGCTTAAGTAGACAACGAAACACCGGGGAGCTGTTTTTT.

The rearrangement links TRBV12-3 or TRBV12-4 to TRBJ1-5; 8 positions match TRBD1. The CDR3 has 19 amino acids. The V gene end was trimmed by 3 bases and the J gene end by 0 bases; junction bases not matched to a gene: 13. The CDR3 loop is CASSFLSTGALYSNQPQHF. DNA of the CDR3: TGTGCCAGCAGTTTTCTCTCGACAGGGGCCCTTTATAGCAATCAGCCCCAGCATTTT.

This clonotype appeared a few times. DNA for the CDR3: TGTGCCAGCAGACCGTGGGGGAAGAACACTGAAGCTTTCTTT. The encoded protein is CASRPWGKNTEAFF. The rearrangement joins TRBV2 to TRBJ1-1; tentative D call: TRBD1 (5 bases). Germline-derived CDR1 and CDR2 are SNHLY and FYNNEI. The germline V and J ends were trimmed by 6 bases and 1 base, with 12 bases remaining between them. The CDR3 is made up of 14 amino acids.

This clonotype has just a few counts. The chain has TRBV2 and TRBJ1-6; 9 nucleotides align to TRBD1. The germline V gene has CDR1 SNHLY and CDR2 FYNNEI. There are 17 residues in the CDR3. Trimming cost V 1 base and J 10 bases; bases outside gene matches: 11. As DNA, the CDR3 is TGTGCCAGCAGTGAAGGAGAACCGGGACAGGGATGGTCACCCCTCCACTTT. It codes for CASSEGEPGQGWSPLHF.

The rearrangement joins TRBV7-2 to TRBJ1-2, with D tentatively TRBD1 (5 bases). The CDR3 consists of 13 residues. Germline V gives CDR1 SGHTA, CDR2 FQGNSA. The V end lost 4 bases, the J end lost 3 bases, and 9 bases lay between the germline ends. The CDR3 DNA reads TGTGCCAGCAGCTCAGACAGATACTATGGCTACACCTTC. The encoded protein is CASSSDRYYGYTF.

This clonotype was counted between two and nine times. The DNA of the CDR3 is TGTGCCAGCAGTTTTTCGGTTCACTCGGGGGGCCTTATGAACACTGAAGCTTTCTTT. Translation gives CASSFSVHSGGLMNTEAFF. The chain combines TRBV6-5 with TRBJ1-1; a weak D match, TRBD1 (6 bases). The V end lost 4 bases, the J end lost 0 bases, and 24 bases lay between the germline ends. This CDR3 has 19 residues. The germline V gene encodes CDR1 MNHEY and CDR2 SVGAGI.

This clonotype is deemed medium-sized. The chain has TRBV4-1 and TRBJ1-5, with D possibly being TRBD1 (5 bases). V was shortened by 3 bases and J by 2 bases, with 14 bases between the two germline ends. This CDR3 comprises 16 residues. CDR1 and CDR2 from the germline V gene are MGHRA and YSYEKL. CDR3 nucleotide sequence: TGCGCCAGCAGCCAGGGACGGGGTGGTGGCAATCAGCCCCAGCATTTT. It translates to CASSQGRGGGNQPQHF.

V gene TRBV11-3 combines with J gene TRBJ2-3, with 8 bases that match TRBD2. Germline CDR1 and CDR2: SGHNT and YENEEA. The CDR3 has 15 residues. The V gene end was trimmed by 0 bases and the J gene end by 1 base; junction bases not matched to a gene: 0. This CDR3 is CASSLDGGGTDTQYF. The CDR3 DNA follows: TGTGCCAGCAGCTTAGACGGGGGGGGCACAGATACGCAGTATTTT.

The sample holds a few counts of this clonotype. CDR3 bases: TGTGCCAGCAGTATAGACAGGGGGCGTGAAAAACTGTTTTTT. This codes for CASSIDRGREKLFF. The genes are TRBV12-3 or TRBV12-4 and TRBJ1-4; 10 nucleotides match TRBD1. Trimming at V came to 5 bases and at J to 7 bases, leaving 4 bases not matched to a gene. This CDR3 has 14 residues.

This clonotype was observed a few times. The CDR3 nucleotides are TGTGCCAGCAGCATCTTAAGCGGGGGTACGCAGTATTTT. Translation: CASSILSGGTQYF. V usage is TRBV5-8 and J usage is TRBJ2-3, with 8 nucleotides matching TRBD2. The junction had 6 bases not matched to a gene; V was cut back by 4 bases and J by 8 bases. Germline values: CDR1 SGHTS, CDR2 YDEGEE. The CDR3 spans 13 residues.

The J gene is TRBJ1-6, the V gene TRBV5-6; the match to TRBD1 covers 8 bases. The CDR3 covers 14 residues. V was pared by 6 bases and J by 7 bases, with 6 bases of the junction left unmatched. The germline CDR1 and CDR2 sequences are SGHDT and YYEEEE. The CDR3 nucleotides are TGTGCCAGCATACGGACAGGGAGCAATTCACCCCTCCACTTT. It codes for CASIRTGSNSPLHF.

This clonotype turned up a few times. The chain uses TRBV27 and TRBJ1-1; no definite D call. This CDR3 is 13 amino acids long. Per germline, CDR1 MNHEY and CDR2 SMNVEV (reference sequence). V was clipped by 6 bases and J by 6 bases, with 14 bases between them. CDR3 sequence (DNA): TGTGCCAGCAGGGGATTCGGGCTGGCTGAAGCTTTCTTT. Translation: CASRGFGLAEAFF.

The table lists this clonotype with a count of one. The chain couples TRBV10-1 to TRBJ2-7; no reliable D call. V was shortened by 8 bases and J by 5 bases, with 13 bases between the two germline ends. The CDR3 loop spans 12 amino acids. Germline V gives CDR1 WNHNN, CDR2 SYGVQD (reference sequence). In DNA, the CDR3 is TGCGCCAGCGGCACAGTTATCAACGAGCAGTACTTC. It encodes CASGTVINEQYF.

The chain joins TRBV20-1 to TRBJ1-1, with TRBD1 matching 7 bases. The CDR3 length is 13 residues. J gave up 3 bases and V 0 bases, and 1 base lay outside the gene matches. Looked up from germline, CDR1 is DFQATT and CDR2 is SNEGSKA (reference sequence). CDR3 in amino acids: CSARDQGDTEAFF. In nucleotides, the CDR3 is TGCAGTGCTAGAGATCAGGGGGACACTGAAGCTTTCTTT.

In its sample, this clonotype was seen a few times. The V gene is TRBV20-1, the J gene TRBJ1-1; D is unclear. Trimming cost V 3 bases and J 0 bases, with 11 bases left between them. CDR1 and CDR2 from the germline V gene are DFQATT and SNEGSKA (reference sequence). CDR3 length: 14 amino acids. CDR3 loop: CSASRETMNTEAFF. The CDR3, as DNA: TGCAGTGCTAGCCGGGAAACAATGAACACTGAAGCTTTCTTT.

V usage is TRBV20-1 and J usage is TRBJ2-3; TRBD2 matches 11 bases. The CDR3 covers 15 residues. Germline lookup yields CDR1 DFQATT and CDR2 SNEGSKA (reference sequence). V was clipped by 4 bases and J by 5 bases; unmatched bases: 8. The CDR3 sequence: CSATKLAGVVDTQYF. The CDR3 nucleotides read TGCAGTGCTACGAAACTAGCGGGGGTGGTAGATACGCAGTATTTT.

The chain is built from TRBV7-2 and TRBJ1-2; TRBD1 is a possible D gene (6 bases). V was pared by 7 bases and J by 4 bases, with 16 bases between. Germline CDR1 is SGHTA and CDR2 is FQGNSA. The CDR3 spans 14 residues. The DNA for the CDR3 is TGTGCCAGCAACGGTTTGGGGGGCGCCTATGGCTACACCTTC. Residues: CASNGLGGAYGYTF.

This clonotype was detected a few times. DNA of the CDR3: TGTGCCAGCAGTTTTTATCAATTCGGGACAGGGGGCACTGAAGCTTTCTTT. This codes for CASSFYQFGTGGTEAFF. This sequence joins TRBV6-5 and TRBJ1-1; 11 bases align to TRBD1. Trimming at V came to 4 bases and at J to 4 bases, leaving 11 bases not matched to a gene. Germline V gene sequence: CDR1 MNHEY, CDR2 SVGAGI. CDR3 length: 17 residues.

The rearrangement links TRBV5-1 to TRBJ2-5; D uncertain. Germline lookup yields CDR1 SGHRS and CDR2 YFSETQ. There are 12 residues in the CDR3. V lost 2 bases, J lost 5 bases, and 7 bases lay in between. CDR3: CASSFSKETQYF. CDR3 sequence (DNA): TGCGCCAGCAGCTTCTCCAAGGAGACCCAGTACTTC.

The V gene is TRBV2, the J gene TRBJ2-3, with D perhaps matching TRBD1 or TRBD2 (6 bases each). This CDR3 has 14 residues. CDR1 is SNHLY, CDR2 FYNNEI, per germline. V dropped 7 bases and J dropped 4 bases, with 15 bases sitting between them. The CDR3: CASTGASGSDTQYF. The CDR3 coding sequence is TGTGCCAGCACGGGGGCCTCTGGGTCAGATACGCAGTATTTT. The variable domain in full, with the rest retrieved from reference TRBV2 and TRBJ2-3, is EPEVTQTPSHQVTQMGQEVILRCVPISNHLYFYWYRQILGQKVEFLVSFYNNEISEKSEIFDDQFSVERPDGSNFTLKIRSTKLEDSAMYFCASTGASGSDTQYFGPGTRLTVL.

On this clonotype: Given a much more abundant clone one base away, this may be a read error. The chain has TRBV20-1 and TRBJ1-2, with D uncertain. From germline, CDR1 is DFQATT and CDR2 SNEGSKA (reference sequence). V was cut by 5 bases and J by 1 base, with 8 bases left in between. This CDR3 contains 12 residues. This CDR3 is CSAWASNYGYTF. CDR3 DNA sequence: TGCAGTGCTTGGGCCAGTAACTATGGCTACACCTTC.

The rearrangement uses TRBV5-4 and TRBJ2-7; 7 bases are a match to TRBD2. V shed 4 bases, J shed 5 bases, and the junction held 15 bases outside the gene matches. This CDR3 comprises 16 residues. The V gene's germline CDR1 is SGHNT and CDR2 YYREEE (reference sequence). CDR3 protein: CASSNGGGKGRHEQYF. The CDR3 region has the DNA TGTGCCAGCAGCAATGGGGGGGGAAAAGGCAGACACGAGCAGTACTTC.

With respect to this clonotype: One end of the junction is discordant with germline, which a read error may explain. V and J are TRBV6-5 and TRBJ1-6; 7 bases agree with TRBD1. Germline assignment: CDR1 MNHEY and CDR2 SVGAGI. The CDR3 runs 18 residues. For the CDR3, the DNA is TGTGCCAGCAGTTACTCCGGACAGGCGAGCTCCTATAATTCACCCCCCCACTTT. Translating it yields CASSYSGQASSYNSPPHF.

CDR3 in DNA: TGTGCCAGCAGCGTTCCCGGACTAGCCCAAACAGATACGCAGTATTTT. Translation: CASSVPGLAQTDTQYF. The chain has TRBV6-2 or TRBV6-3 and TRBJ2-3, with TRBD2 matching 8 bases. Germline V lookup: CDR1 MNHEY, CDR2 SVGEGT. The CDR3 sequence is 16 residues long. Trimming at V came to 6 bases and at J to 3 bases, leaving 11 bases not matched to a gene.

V and J are TRBV6-1 and TRBJ1-3, with a possible D match to TRBD1 (5 bases). Germline CDR1 reads MNHNS; CDR2 reads SASEGT. The V and J ends lost 2 bases and 1 base respectively, with 9 bases between them. The length of the CDR3 is 15 residues. The CDR3: CASSEMRGSGNTIYF. CDR3 DNA: TGTGCCAGCAGTGAAATGAGGGGATCTGGAAACACCATATATTTT.

This CDR3 is CASSEWDRVGENGYTF. CDR3 bases: TGTGCCAGCAGTGAGTGGGACAGGGTAGGAGAAAATGGCTACACCTTC. The chain recombines TRBV6-1 with TRBJ1-2; 9 nucleotides match TRBD1. This CDR3 has 16 amino acids. Germline loops: CDR1 MNHNS, CDR2 SASEGT. V dropped 3 bases and J dropped 6; count of bases not matched to a gene: 11.

The V call is TRBV7-8, the J call TRBJ2-2, with D perhaps TRBD2 (5 bases). In germline, CDR1 is SGHVS, CDR2 FQNEAQ. The CDR3 runs 18 residues. V lost 5 bases and J lost 4, with 23 bases in between. The CDR3 DNA sequence: TGTGCCAGCAGCGCCGGGCGGGTTCCTCAGATCGGCACCGGGGAGCTGTTTTTT. This encodes CASSAGRVPQIGTGELFF.

For the CDR3, the DNA is TGCGCCAGCAGTGCCCGAGGACAGGGGAAAGAGCAGTACTTC. It translates to CASSARGQGKEQYF. The chain uses TRBV10-1 and TRBJ2-7, with TRBD1 matching over 9 bases. This CDR3 spans 14 amino acids. The ends lost 4 bases at V and 7 bases at J; junction bases unmatched: 8. Looked up from germline, CDR1 is WNHNN and CDR2 is SYGVQD (reference sequence).

This chain links TRBV19 with TRBJ1-4; D unclear. This CDR3 region has 16 residues. Germline V gene data show CDR1 as LNHDA and CDR2 as SQIVND (reference sequence). The germline V and J ends were trimmed by 6 bases and 2 bases, with 16 bases remaining between them. The CDR3: CASSVGVIRTNEKLFF. The DNA of the CDR3 is TGTGCCAGTAGCGTCGGGGTCATACGGACTAATGAAAAACTGTTTTTT.

The chain uses TRBV23-1 and TRBJ1-5; the D is unclear. TRBV23-1 is an ORF for which the function is uncertain. The CDR3 is made up of 15 amino acids. V was clipped by 4 bases and J by 0 bases, with 10 bases between them. This chain's CDR3 is CASSRAGYSNQPQHF. The CDR3 DNA is TGCGCCAGCAGTCGCGCCGGCTATAGCAATCAGCCCCAGCATTTT.

This chain connects TRBV27 to TRBJ2-1; tentative D call: TRBD2 (5 bases). Germline V CDR1 and CDR2: MNHEY, SMNVEV (reference sequence). V lost 2 bases to trimming and J lost 5 bases, with 7 bases between them. CDR3 length: 13 amino acids. The CDR3 DNA is TGTGCCAGCAGTTTACTCGGGAACAATGAGCAGTTCTTC. This codes for CASSLLGNNEQFF.

The chain is built from TRBV7-7 and TRBJ1-2; the match to TRBD1 covers 11 bases. CDR3 length: 15 amino acids. From germline, CDR1 is SSHAT and CDR2 FNYEAQ (reference sequence). Trimming removed 3 bases from V and 6 bases from J; junction bases left unmatched: 6. CDR3 DNA sequence: TGTGCCAGCAGCTTTCCTGGGACAGGGGGTAATGGCTACACCTTC. This translates into CASSFPGTGGNGYTF.